The next 22 T cell receptor beta chains were all read from a single sample in a study of CD8 T cells in acute hepatitis C reinfection. The time point denotes: naive CD8 control sorted from an acute-time-point sample. The assay was immunoSEQ multiplex PCR, and TCRdb's table has in-frame clones only and misses some. Of more than 35,000 clones listed, around nine tenths are singletons. The sequencing input was naive CD8+ T cells from PBMCs. These receptors all come from a man aged 25-40 years with chronic hepatitis C.

In the case of this clone: This CDR3 is also generated by other DNA sequences in the sample. This CDR3 is CASSFGETQYF. The CDR3 bases are TGTGCCAGCAGCTTTGGAGAGACCCAGTACTTC. This chain uses TRBV7-9 with TRBJ2-5; D ambiguous. Germline-derived CDR1 and CDR2 are SEHNR and FQNEAQ (reference sequence). V shed 3 bases and J shed 4 bases, with 3 bases lying between them. The CDR3 is made up of 11 amino acids.

This chain links TRBV6-6 with TRBJ1-4; D is perhaps TRBD1 (5 bases). The germline gives CDR1 MNHNY, CDR2 SVGAGI (reference sequence). There are 15 residues in the CDR3. Trimming cost V 6 bases and J 3 bases, with 14 bases left between them. The CDR3 sequence: CASRNPGTPNEKLFF. CDR3 nucleotide sequence: TGTGCCAGCAGAAACCCCGGGACTCCTAATGAAAAACTGTTTTTT.

The rearrangement joins TRBV12-2 to TRBJ1-5. TRBV12-2 is described as a pseudogene. The CDR3 runs 21 residues. In DNA form, the CDR3 reads TGTGCAAGTCGGTTGGTGGTGTACCGGGACAAGGGAGGGAATAGCAATCAGCCCCAGCATTTT. This encodes CASRLVVYRDKGGNSNQPQHF.

The chain links TRBV4-1 to TRBJ2-1; D is unresolved. This CDR3 has 13 amino acids. The V gene lost 0 bases and the J gene lost 12 bases, with 12 bases spanning the gap. CDR1 and CDR2 from the germline V gene are MGHRA and YSYEKL. The CDR3 loop is CASSQDPEPSQFF. CDR3 DNA sequence: TGCGCCAGCAGCCAAGATCCCGAACCCTCGCAGTTCTTC.

This sequence joins TRBV28 and TRBJ1-5; D gene uncertain. V lost 2 bases, J lost 4 bases, and 6 bases lay in between. The CDR3 sequence is 13 residues long. Germline values: CDR1 MDHEN, CDR2 SYDVKM. CDR3 sequence reads: CASSLVENQPQHF. CDR3 in DNA: TGTGCCAGCAGTTTAGTAGAAAATCAGCCCCAGCATTTT.

The chain carries TRBV9 and TRBJ2-5; D is ambiguous. This CDR3 contains 15 residues. With 0 bases removed from V and 5 bases from J, the gap between germline ends came to 14 bases. Germline V CDR1 and CDR2: SGDLS, YYNGEE. The CDR3 loop is CASSVEGRQAETQYF. CDR3 sequence (DNA): TGTGCCAGCAGCGTAGAAGGACGCCAGGCGGAGACCCAGTACTTC.

The rearrangement uses TRBV30 and TRBJ2-1; D tentatively fits TRBD1 or TRBD2 (5 bases each). Looked up from germline, CDR1 is GTSNPN and CDR2 is SVGIG (reference sequence). CDR3 length: 12 amino acids. Trimming shortened V by 5 bases and J by 9 bases, and 14 bases separated the two germline ends. CDR3 nucleotides: TGTGCCTGGCCCCGGGACCCCTTTGAGCAGTTCTTC. This encodes CAWPRDPFEQFF.

In this sample, this clone turned up a few times. V and J are TRBV5-1 and TRBJ2-7; tentatively, D is TRBD1 or TRBD2 (5 bases each). Germline V gives CDR1 SGHRS, CDR2 YFSETQ. V was pared by 4 bases and J by 1 base, with 15 bases between. The CDR3 totals 15 residues. Here the CDR3 reads CASSTGGKLSYEQYF. DNA for the CDR3: TGCGCCAGCAGCACTGGGGGAAAGTTATCCTACGAGCAGTACTTC.

The chain couples TRBV4-3 to TRBJ2-7; TRBD1 might be the D (5 bases). CDR3 length equals 16 residues. Germline assignment: CDR1 LGHNA and CDR2 YSLEER. V dropped 0 bases and J dropped 0 bases, with 12 bases sitting between them. CDR3 sequence reads: CASSQEGLQGSYEQYF. The CDR3 DNA reads TGCGCCAGCAGCCAAGAAGGGCTCCAGGGCTCCTACGAGCAGTACTTC.

The chain employs TRBV5-1 and TRBJ1-1; 9 bases match TRBD1. This CDR3 is built from 15 residues. Losses at the gene ends were 7 bases for V and 4 bases for J; bases not matched to a gene: 11. Germline CDR1 SGHRS, CDR2 YFSETQ. The CDR3 reads CASRPGTGPGTEAFF. The CDR3 DNA sequence: TGCGCCAGCCGTCCCGGGACAGGGCCTGGCACTGAAGCTTTCTTT.

The V gene is TRBV18, the J gene TRBJ2-4, with 8 positions matching TRBD1. CDR3 size: 14 residues. In germline, CDR1 is KGHSH, CDR2 LQKENI. J was trimmed by 8 bases and V by 2 bases; bases with no gene match: 5. The CDR3 loop reads CASSPRDRGDIQYF. For the CDR3, the DNA is TGTGCCAGCTCACCAAGAGACAGGGGAGACATTCAGTACTTC.

This clone has only a few counts. The chain carries TRBV7-9 and TRBJ2-7, with D possibly matching TRBD2 (5 bases). The germline CDR1 and CDR2 sequences are SEHNR and FQNEAQ (reference sequence). V dropped 4 bases and J dropped 4 bases, with 11 bases sitting between them. CDR3 length equals 13 residues. The CDR3 spells CASSSSLDYEQYF. The DNA of the CDR3 is TGTGCCAGCAGCTCTTCACTAGATTACGAGCAGTACTTC.

The table lists this clone with a count of one. V and J are TRBV25-1 and TRBJ2-1, with D tentatively TRBD1 (5 bases). Germline assignment: CDR1 MGHDK and CDR2 SYGVNS. The CDR3 sequence is 11 residues long. V gave up 5 bases and J gave up 7 bases, with 6 bases separating them. This CDR3 is CASSRGNEQFF. The DNA for the CDR3 is TGTGCCAGCAGTAGGGGAAATGAGCAGTTCTTC.

V gene TRBV27 combines with J gene TRBJ2-5; tentatively, D is TRBD1 or TRBD2 (5 bases each). The CDR3 runs 15 residues. The germline gives CDR1 MNHEY, CDR2 SMNVEV (reference sequence). Trimming left V 4 bases short and J 4 bases short, with 16 bases between. The CDR3 DNA reads TGTGCCAGCAGTTCCCTAGTAGGGACGGGAGAGACCCAGTACTTC. This sequence encodes CASSSLVGTGETQYF.

The chain couples TRBV19 to TRBJ2-1; no definite D call. Germline CDR1 is LNHDA and CDR2 is SQIVND (reference sequence). The V end lost 4 bases, the J end lost 0 bases, and 10 bases lay between the germline ends. This CDR3 spans 15 amino acids. CDR3 in amino acids: CASSSWSSSYNEQFF. DNA for the CDR3: TGTGCCAGTAGTAGTTGGTCTAGCTCCTACAATGAGCAGTTCTTC.

This clone was detected only once. Other DNA sequences within the sample encode an identical CDR3. The rearrangement joins TRBV5-6 to TRBJ2-7, with D possibly being TRBD2 (7 bases). Germline V gives CDR1 SGHDT, CDR2 YYEEEE. The V and J ends lost 2 bases and 5 bases respectively, with 11 bases between them. This CDR3 has 13 amino acids. CDR3 sequence: CASSLGGGNEQYF. CDR3 nucleotides: TGTGCCAGCAGCTTAGGGGGGGGGAACGAGCAGTACTTC.

The gene calls are TRBV4-1 and TRBJ2-1, with D tentatively TRBD2 (6 bases). Trimming cost V 0 bases and J 3 bases, with 18 bases left between them. Germline CDR1 reads MGHRA; CDR2 reads YSYEKL. CDR3 length: 18 amino acids. The CDR3 sequence is CASSQEISGAGRYNEQFF. The CDR3 DNA sequence: TGCGCCAGCAGCCAAGAGATATCGGGAGCAGGCCGCTACAATGAGCAGTTCTTC.

This clone has a handful of counts. The chain is built from TRBV7-9 and TRBJ2-3; 9 bases match TRBD2. The CDR3 extends over 15 amino acids. CDR1 is SEHNR and CDR2 is FQNEAQ in the germline V gene (reference sequence). Trimming cost V 5 bases and J 2 bases; bases outside gene matches: 5. The CDR3 reads CASSRGTSPTDTQYF. The CDR3 DNA follows: TGTGCCAGCAGCCGCGGGACTAGCCCCACAGATACGCAGTATTTT.

The chain employs TRBV2 and TRBJ2-7; no definite D call. The CDR3 sequence is 15 residues long. The V and J ends lost 4 bases and 4 bases respectively, with 17 bases between them. Germline CDR1 and CDR2: SNHLY and FYNNEI. This CDR3 is CASSVASPNPYEQYF. DNA of the CDR3: TGTGCCAGCAGTGTCGCCTCACCAAATCCTTACGAGCAGTACTTC. Supplemented by reference TRBV2 and TRBJ2-7, the full variable domain reads EPEVTQTPSHQVTQMGQEVILRCVPISNHLYFYWYRQILGQKVEFLVSFYNNEISEKSEIFDDQFSVERPDGSNFTLKIRSTKLEDSAMYFCASSVASPNPYEQYFGPGTRLTVT.

The rearrangement uses TRBV9 and TRBJ2-7; either TRBD1 or TRBD2 may supply D (5 bases each). The CDR3 is made up of 15 amino acids. The germline V and J ends were trimmed by 0 bases and 4 bases, with 14 bases remaining between them. Germline CDR1 SGDLS, CDR2 YYNGEE. CDR3 protein: CASSVVSGGMYEQYF. The CDR3 DNA reads as TGTGCCAGCAGCGTAGTGTCTGGGGGAATGTACGAGCAGTACTTC.

The rearrangement joins TRBV7-8 to TRBJ1-2; 7 bases line up with TRBD1. In germline, CDR1 is SGHVS, CDR2 FQNEAQ. V dropped 6 bases and J dropped 5; count of bases not matched to a gene: 9. This CDR3 contains 14 residues. CDR3 in amino acids: CASSYDRAPYGYTF. The CDR3 coding sequence is TGTGCCAGCAGTTACGACAGGGCTCCTTATGGCTACACCTTC.

V and J are TRBV4-1 and TRBJ2-2, with D hard to call. The CDR3 totals 11 residues. V lost 4 bases to trimming and J lost 7 bases, with 4 bases between them. Germline V gives CDR1 MGHRA, CDR2 YSYEKL. CDR3 sequence (DNA): TGCGCCAGCAGCCGGGGCGGGGAGCTGTTTTTT. Its protein product is CASSRGGELFF.